This T cell receptor (beta chain) was sequenced for a study of cytomegalovirus exposure and HLA in healthy donors. About the study: Membership in the Caucasian-associated ancestry cluster was found for about four fifths of approximately 380 genotyped donors. The study, taken as a whole, reports: Sequencing had likely introduced a cluster of highly shared sequence variants as an artifact.

With 60 Vbeta and 13 Jbeta primers, the PCR was carried out. Measured with immunoSEQ multiplex PCR; TCRdb has only the in-frame clones, and not every one. The data contain about 140,000 clones, roughly four fifths of them seen just once; the ten biggest clones take up about 3.4%. A remark on this clone: Its antigen is undetermined.

This TCR derives from a man younger than 35 in good health and CMV-seropositive. The sequenced material came from PBMCs.

This chain's CDR3 is CASSSDGRYGYTF. CDR3 bases: TGTGCCAGCAGTTCCGATGGGCGCTATGGCTACACCTTC. The J gene is TRBJ1-2, the V gene TRBV6-4; no clear D gene. Germline values: CDR1 MRHNA, CDR2 SNTAGT. This CDR3 has 13 amino acids. The V gene lost 5 bases and the J gene lost 4 bases, with 11 bases spanning the gap.